The sequence of this T cell receptor beta chain was determined in a study of T cells after yellow fever vaccination. Making TCR cDNA involved 5'RACE template switching, which added UMIs and a universal primer site. TCRdb re-called the 5' RACE reads with MiXCR, one entry per CDR3 protein. There are under 400,000 distinct CDR3 sequences in the sample; around a tenth occur only once, and more than 15% lies in the top ten. About this clonotype: Its cognate antigen is unknown.

Overall study results and limits: A large majority of primary-vaccination clones showed up again after the booster (about 96% CD4, around 90% CD8). CD4 and CD8 compartments shared a small share of clonotypes.

CDR3 length: 14 residues. In germline, CDR1 is SGDLS, CDR2 YYNGEE. The V end was cut by 2 bases, the J end by 3 bases, with 9 bases between. Material: PBMCs, obtained on the day of the first yellow fever vaccination. This sequence originates from a man between 18 and 29 years old who received the YFV17D yellow fever vaccine. V gene TRBV9 combines with J gene TRBJ1-5; unclear D gene. The CDR3 region has the DNA TGTGCCAGCAGCGTCGGGAATATCAATCAGCCCCAGCATTTT. The encoded protein is CASSVGNINQPQHF.